This T cell receptor beta chain comes out of a study of control samples from healthy donors and cancer patients. Clones were read by immunoSEQ multiplex PCR, and TCRdb kept only the in-frame ones, dropping some. The sample consists of roughly 400,000 clones, around 90% of them appearing once. The CDR3 is 15 residues long. Germline loops: CDR1 SGHRS, CDR2 YFSETQ. V was cut by 0 bases and J by 6 bases, with 15 bases left in between. This sequence joins TRBV5-1 and TRBJ1-2; a possible D gene is TRBD1 (5 bases). This clonotype originated in a man aged 35 to 55 with head and neck cancer. Input material: PBMCs. The CDR3 DNA reads TGCGCCAGCAGCTTGGATGTAGGGGCAGGGAATGGCTACACCTTC. Amino acid sequence: CASSLDVGAGNGYTF.